One TCR beta chain is described in this entry. These data are taken from a study of shared clonotypes between healthy human individuals. Several immunoSEQ plates held equal portions of the genomic DNA taken from each subset. Method: immunoSEQ multiplex PCR; TCRdb's copy keeps in-frame clones and lacks some. The profile shows about 820,000 clones, 80% to 95% of them singletons. J lost 4 bases, V lost 5 bases, and 4 bases had no gene match. CDR1 is SQVTM and CDR2 is ANQGSEA in the germline V gene. CDR3 length: 13 amino acids. Selected positively for CCR7 and CD45RO-negative, naive CD8 cells excluded terminally differentiated effector memory CD45RA+ cells. Those who donated, Caucasian adults without exception, all lived in Nashville, Tennessee.

The specimen sequenced was naive CD8+ T cells sorted from blood. This TCR was sampled from a young man in good health. J is TRBJ2-5 and V is TRBV29-1, with TRBD2 matching 10 bases. CDR3 in DNA: TGCAGCGTTCGGCTAGCGGGAGCAGAGACCCAGTACTTC. Protein product: CSVRLAGAETQYF.